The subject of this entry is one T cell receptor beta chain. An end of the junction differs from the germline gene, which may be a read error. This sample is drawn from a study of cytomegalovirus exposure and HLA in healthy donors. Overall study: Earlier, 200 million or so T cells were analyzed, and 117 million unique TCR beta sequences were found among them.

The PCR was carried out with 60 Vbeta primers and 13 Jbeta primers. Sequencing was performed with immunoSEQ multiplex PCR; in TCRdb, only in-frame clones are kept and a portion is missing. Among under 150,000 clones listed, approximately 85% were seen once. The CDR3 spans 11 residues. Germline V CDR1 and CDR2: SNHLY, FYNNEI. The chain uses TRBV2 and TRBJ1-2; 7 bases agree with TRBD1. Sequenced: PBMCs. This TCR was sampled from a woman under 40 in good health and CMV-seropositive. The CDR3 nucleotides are TGTGCCAGCAGCTCAAGTGGGGCAGGGGGCTTC. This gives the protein CASSSSGAGGF.